The 24 T cell receptor beta chains given below trace back to one sample, sequenced in a study of T cell changes during pregnancy in multiple sclerosis. Here immunoSEQ multiplex PCR was the method, and the copy in TCRdb shows in-frame clones only, minus some. Among 45,000 to 55,000 clones, roughly 90% were seen once, and the ten largest hold approximately 0.5%. The specimen comprised CD4+ T cells from peripheral blood mononuclear cells, sampled after pregnancy. These TCRs come from a female donor with multiple sclerosis, enrolled in a pregnancy study.

This chain joins TRBV27 and TRBJ2-1; the D is unclear. The germline CDR1 and CDR2 sequences are MNHEY and SMNVEV (reference sequence). The CDR3 spans 19 residues. Trimming removed 0 bases at V and 3 bases at J, with 21 bases between. CDR3 residues: CASSLSSSGARLFYNEQFF. The CDR3, as DNA: TGTGCCAGCAGTTTATCTTCCTCCGGCGCGCGGCTATTCTACAATGAGCAGTTCTTC.

This chain connects TRBV2 to TRBJ2-5, with 10 bases identical to TRBD2. J lost 4 bases, V lost 5 bases, and 13 bases had no gene match. This CDR3 has 17 residues. Germline values: CDR1 SNHLY, CDR2 FYNNEI. CDR3 amino acids: CASSKTILAGRLETQYF. The CDR3 coding sequence is TGTGCCAGCAGTAAGACTATACTAGCGGGACGATTAGAGACCCAGTACTTC.

The V and J genes are TRBV11-2 and TRBJ2-2; 13 nucleotides align to TRBD2. J lost 4 bases, V lost 6 bases, and 8 bases had no gene match. The CDR3 spans 17 residues. From germline, CDR1 is SGHAT and CDR2 FQNNGV. CDR3 sequence (DNA): TGTGCCAGCAGAACTAGCGGGAGGGCCGTCGTCACCGGGGAGCTGTTTTTT. It encodes CASRTSGRAVVTGELFF.

This sequence joins TRBV16 and TRBJ2-1, with 11 bases that match TRBD1. V gave up 4 bases and J gave up 6 bases; unmatched junction bases: 5. Germline V gene sequence: CDR1 KGHSY, CDR2 FQNENV. CDR3 size: 15 residues. CDR3 coding DNA: TGTGCCAGCAGCCGAGGGGACAGGGGGTTCAATGAGCAGTTCTTC. The encoded protein is CASSRGDRGFNEQFF.

V is TRBV28 and J is TRBJ1-2; TRBD1 aligns across 7 bases. The CDR3 is 13 amino acids. With 10 bases clipped from V and 4 bases from J, the junction kept 9 bases outside the gene matches. Germline CDR1 is MDHEN and CDR2 is SYDVKM. CDR3 bases: TGTGCCACCAACGAGGGGGCGGGCTATGGCTACACCTTC. It translates to CATNEGAGYGYTF.

This clone was detected only a few times. The chain has TRBV28 and TRBJ1-2; 7 nucleotides align to TRBD1. Germline-derived CDR1 and CDR2 are MDHEN and SYDVKM. J gave up 8 bases and V 5 bases, and 8 bases lay outside the gene matches. This CDR3 is 13 amino acids long. For the CDR3, the DNA is TGTGCCAGCAGTCTCACGACAGGGAGGGGCTACACCTTC. Translating it yields CASSLTTGRGYTF.

The gene calls are TRBV19 and TRBJ2-6; 7 nucleotides line up with TRBD1. The CDR3 extends over 17 amino acids. Germline V gene data show CDR1 as LNHDA and CDR2 as SQIVND (reference sequence). The junction had 8 bases not matched to a gene; V was cut back by 6 bases and J by 0 bases. For the CDR3, the DNA is TGTGCCAGTAGGTTGGGACAGATACTCTCTGGGGCCAACGTCCTGACTTTC. It codes for CASRLGQILSGANVLTF.

The V and J genes are TRBV18 and TRBJ2-2; weak D call: TRBD2 (6 bases). V was shortened by 1 base and J by 1 base, with 10 bases between the two germline ends. Germline V lookup: CDR1 KGHSH, CDR2 LQKENI. CDR3 length equals 16 residues. CDR3 nucleotides: TGTGCCAGCTCACCACTGGAAGCGGGGAACACCGGGGAGCTGTTTTTT. This translates into CASSPLEAGNTGELFF.

The chain has TRBV7-2 and TRBJ2-2; 9 nucleotides match TRBD2. Trimming removed 4 bases from V and 5 bases from J; junction bases left unmatched: 8. CDR1 and CDR2 (germline): SGHTA, FQGNSA. The CDR3 sequence is 16 residues long. DNA of the CDR3: TGTGCCAGCAGCTCAGAACTAGCGGGTTTAACCGGGGAGCTGTTTTTT. The encoded protein is CASSSELAGLTGELFF. The full variable domain, with the rest looked up from reference TRBV7-2 and TRBJ2-2, is GAGVSQSPSNKVTEKGKDVELRCDPISGHTALYWYRQSLGQGLEFLIYFQGNSAPDKSGLPSDRFSAERTGGSVSTLTIQRTQQEDSAVYLCASSSELAGLTGELFFGEGSRLTVL.

This chain links TRBV19 with TRBJ2-3; 8 bases line up with TRBD2. CDR1 and CDR2 from the germline V gene are LNHDA and SQIVND (reference sequence). The CDR3 is made up of 18 amino acids. V was pared by 1 base and J by 2 bases, with 11 bases of the junction left unmatched. DNA of the CDR3: TGTGCCAGTAGTATAGGATCGCCCGGGAGGGCGCCCACAGATACGCAGTATTTT. This codes for CASSIGSPGRAPTDTQYF.

The V and J genes are TRBV30 and TRBJ2-3, with TRBD2 identical over 12 bases. This CDR3 comprises 17 residues. J lost 3 bases, V lost 4 bases, and 11 bases had no gene match. Germline assignment: CDR1 GTSNPN and CDR2 SVGIG (reference sequence). CDR3 nucleotides: TGTGCCTGGACCCTTGGTTTCCTAGCGGGAGGGACAGATACGCAGTATTTT. Translation gives CAWTLGFLAGGTDTQYF.

V usage is TRBV7-9 and J usage is TRBJ1-1; D gene ambiguous. Deletions cut 1 base from V and 3 bases from J, with 6 bases between. Germline values: CDR1 SEHNR, CDR2 FQNEAQ (reference sequence). The length of the CDR3 is 13 residues. The CDR3, as DNA: TGTGCCAGCAGCTTAGTCTCGGACACTGAAGCTTTCTTT. Protein: CASSLVSDTEAFF.

The V and J genes are TRBV6-5 and TRBJ1-5; D not certain. The germline V and J ends were trimmed by 5 bases and 0 bases, with 8 bases remaining between them. CDR1 is MNHEY and CDR2 is SVGAGI in the germline V gene. This CDR3 is 14 amino acids long. CDR3 residues: CASSETYSNQPQHF. CDR3 DNA: TGTGCCAGCAGTGAAACTTATAGCAATCAGCCCCAGCATTTT.

This clone was counted a few times. CDR3 bases: TGTGCCAGCAGCTCTCGTTTCCTCCTCGAGCAGTACTTC. Translating it yields CASSSRFLLEQYF. The chain carries TRBV7-2 and TRBJ2-7; D unclear. The CDR3 consists of 13 residues. The V end lost 4 bases, the J end lost 6 bases, and 13 bases lay between the germline ends. Per germline, CDR1 SGHTA and CDR2 FQGNSA.

This clone was counted a few times. The chain is built from TRBV28 and TRBJ1-2; D gene unclear. CDR1 is MDHEN, CDR2 SYDVKM, per germline. The length of the CDR3 is 13 residues. With 6 bases removed from V and 3 bases from J, the gap between germline ends came to 11 bases. The CDR3 DNA reads as TGTGCCAGCAGATCCTCCCTAGACTATGGCTACACCTTC. Its translation: CASRSSLDYGYTF.

J is TRBJ2-7 and V is TRBV6-4, with D possibly being TRBD2 (5 bases). V was cut by 7 bases and J by 6 bases, with 13 bases left in between. Germline values: CDR1 MRHNA, CDR2 SNTAGT. CDR3 size: 12 residues. CDR3 nucleotide sequence: TGTGCCAGCAAGAAGGAGGACTGCGAGCAGTACTTC. Translation: CASKKEDCEQYF.

Worth noting for this clone: This sample also contains other DNA sequences that code for the same CDR3. The chain recombines TRBV18 with TRBJ2-7; tentative D call: TRBD2 (6 bases). Germline V gene sequence: CDR1 KGHSH, CDR2 LQKENI. This CDR3 has 15 residues. Trimming cost V 2 bases and J 2 bases, with 13 bases left between them. This CDR3 reads CASSPSGGEAYEQYF. Written as DNA, the CDR3 is TGTGCCAGCTCACCATCTGGAGGGGAGGCCTACGAGCAGTACTTC.

V is TRBV15 and J is TRBJ2-1, with 8 bases matching TRBD2. The CDR3 sequence is 15 residues long. Trimming cost V 0 bases and J 6 bases; bases outside gene matches: 4. Germline V gene lookup returns CDR1 LNHNV and CDR2 YYDKDF (reference sequence). In DNA, the CDR3 is TGTGCCACCAGCAGAGATTCTAGCGGGCTCAATGAGCAGTTCTTC. It codes for CATSRDSSGLNEQFF.

J is TRBJ2-7 and V is TRBV9; 7 bases match TRBD1. Losses at the gene ends were 4 bases for V and 2 bases for J; bases not matched to a gene: 15. Per the germline V gene, CDR1 is SGDLS and CDR2 is YYNGEE. The CDR3 totals 17 residues. The CDR3 sequence is CASSRRGDSGTTYEQYF. As DNA, the CDR3 is TGTGCCAGCAGCCGTAGAGGGGACAGTGGGACGACCTACGAGCAGTACTTC.

This CDR3 is CASSLSGGTYEQYF. The CDR3 coding sequence is TGTGCCAGCAGCCTTAGCGGGGGAACCTACGAGCAGTACTTC. The J gene is TRBJ2-7, the V gene TRBV7-2, with 9 nucleotides matching TRBD2. The CDR3 length is 14 residues. After removal of 5 bases from V and 2 bases from J, the junction contained 4 bases not matched to a gene. The germline V gene encodes CDR1 SGHTA and CDR2 FQGNSA.

The chain employs TRBV11-2 and TRBJ1-4; TRBD1 matches at 7 bases. Germline V CDR1 and CDR2: SGHAT, FQNNGV. V was clipped by 0 bases and J by 5 bases; unmatched bases: 6. This CDR3 contains 16 residues. In DNA form, the CDR3 reads TGTGCCAGCAGCTTAGATCCCAGGGGGGCGAATGAAAAACTGTTTTTT. It specifies CASSLDPRGANEKLFF.

The chain is built from TRBV11-3 and TRBJ2-7; TRBD1 might be the D (5 bases). Trimming cost V 5 bases and J 4 bases, with 15 bases left between them. CDR1 and CDR2 from the germline V gene are SGHNT and YENEEA. The CDR3 sequence is 14 residues long. In nucleotides, the CDR3 is TGTGCCAGCAGCCCCCTATTACAGGCGTACGAGCAGTACTTC. Amino acid sequence: CASSPLLQAYEQYF. Full variable domain (remainder filled in from reference TRBV11-3 and TRBJ2-7): EAGVVQSPRYKIIEKKQPVAFWCNPISGHNTLYWYLQNLGQGPELLIRYENEEAVDDSQLPKDRFSAERLKGVDSTLKIQPAELGDSAVYLCASSPLLQAYEQYFGPGTRLTVT.

The rearrangement links TRBV5-4 to TRBJ2-3; TRBD2 might be the D (5 bases). V was pared by 4 bases and J by 1 base, with 16 bases between. Germline loops: CDR1 SGHNT, CDR2 YYREEE (reference sequence). The CDR3 spans 16 residues. CDR3 nucleotides: TGTGCCAGCAGCCCCCGAGGGCCGTATGGCACAGATACGCAGTATTTT. Its protein product is CASSPRGPYGTDTQYF.

V gene TRBV4-3 combines with J gene TRBJ2-3; the match to TRBD1 covers 9 bases. The V gene's germline CDR1 is LGHNA and CDR2 YSLEER. CDR3 length: 16 residues. Trimming at V came to 1 base and at J to 7 bases, leaving 9 bases not matched to a gene. The CDR3 region is CASSQATGTGPHTQYF. Written as DNA, the CDR3 is TGCGCCAGCAGCCAAGCTACCGGGACAGGGCCGCATACGCAGTATTTT.